This T cell receptor (beta chain) was identified in a study of blood T cell repertoires in COVID-19. At the level of the study: The United States, Italy and Spain provided the acute and convalescent COVID-19 samples. From T cells, B-cell-depleted T cells, or PBMCs came the material, which was cDNA or gDNA.

The study recruited people aged about 18 to 95 years across approximately 23 US areas. As processed by the authors: By means of reference gene primer amplification, nucleated cell counts were estimated. Sequencing used immunoSEQ multiplex PCR; TCRdb keeps in-frame clones, though not all of them. D and trimming were read from the DNA, whereas the V and J calls and clone size are those reported in that table. The data show 400,000 or so clones, 88% seen once. This clonotype was sampled from a woman in her thirties or forties with acute COVID-19. Sequencing was carried out using PBMCs or T cells enriched from blood (not recorded which).

The DNA of the CDR3 is TGTGCCAGCAGTTCCCTGGACAGTATCAGCTCCTACGAGCAGTACTTC. Amino acid sequence: CASSSLDSISSYEQYF. The chain links TRBV27 to TRBJ2-7; tentative D call: TRBD1 (6 bases). V shed 4 bases and J shed 0 bases, with 16 bases lying between them. Germline CDR1 and CDR2: MNHEY and SMNVEV (reference sequence). This CDR3 has 16 amino acids.